The 30 T cell receptor beta chains presented below share a single source sample, sequenced in a study of early T cells in non-severe SARS-CoV-2 infection (dated by TCRdb to about 2021). Receptor libraries were prepared by 5' RACE. These reads were obtained on a NextSeq 500. TCRdb ran its own pipeline on the public reads, namely fastp trimming at Q25 and MiXCR clone calling, and kept in-frame beta chains. Each record represents a unique CDR3 protein, reported with the most common genes and DNA among its rows. Across this sample there are 50,000 to 65,000 distinct CDR3 sequences, with about 10% seen only once. Nearly 3% of the sample is held by the ten biggest clonotypes. This material consisted of whole blood, taken at baseline. These TCRs come from an adult who was a healthcare worker with PCR-confirmed SARS-CoV-2 infection or an uninfected control (not recorded which).

This clonotype was found a few times. The chain carries TRBV20-1 and TRBJ2-5; 8 nucleotides agree with TRBD1. The CDR3 spans 17 residues. Germline assignment: CDR1 DFQATT and CDR2 SNEGSKA (reference sequence). V dropped 4 bases and J dropped 4; count of bases not matched to a gene: 17. CDR3 in DNA: TGCAGTGCTAATGGGGCAGGGGGCGCGGGCCCCCGAGAGACCCAGTACTTC. This sequence encodes CSANGAGGAGPRETQYF.

This chain uses TRBV12-3 or TRBV12-4 with TRBJ2-7; TRBD2 aligns across 8 bases. The CDR3 sequence is 13 residues long. V lost 2 bases and J lost 3; bases outside the gene matches: 0. The CDR3 coding sequence is TGTGCCAGCAGTTTACGGGGGGGCTACGAGCAGTACTTC. This encodes CASSLRGGYEQYF.

This clonotype was counted a few times. The V call is TRBV12-3 or TRBV12-4, the J call TRBJ1-1; no firm D call. Trimming pared 3 bases from V and 12 bases from J, leaving 11 bases between. The CDR3 extends over 11 amino acids. The CDR3 DNA follows: TGTGCCAGCAGTTTGGGAGGCAGGACTTTCTTT. Its protein is CASSLGGRTFF.

This clonotype was counted only a few times. The chain uses TRBV25-1 and TRBJ2-3, with 8 bases aligning to TRBD2. The ends lost 7 bases at V and 5 bases at J; junction bases unmatched: 8. Germline loops: CDR1 MGHDK, CDR2 SYGVNS. The CDR3 is 14 amino acids. The CDR3 DNA reads as TGTGCCAGCACTCCAGCGGGGGAGGTAGATACGCAGTATTTT. As protein: CASTPAGEVDTQYF.

Ten or more counts support this clonotype. Compared with germline, one end of the junction differs, possibly owing to a read error. The J gene is TRBJ2-1, the V gene TRBV12-3 or TRBV12-4; 12 nucleotides align to TRBD2. This CDR3 comprises 14 residues. The CDR3 sequence is CASSLAGGNNEQFF. CDR3 bases: TGTGCCAGCAGTCTAGCGGGGGGGAACAATGAGCAGTTCTTC.

This clonotype showed up just a few times. This sequence joins TRBV7-9 and TRBJ2-1; D possibly matches TRBD1 or TRBD2 (5 bases each). The CDR3 extends over 17 amino acids. The germline CDR1 and CDR2 sequences are SEHNR and FQNEAQ (reference sequence). Between the trimmed V and J ends, which lost 5 bases and 0 bases, there was a span of 17 bases. The CDR3 sequence: CASSHPEGRSSYNEQFF. The DNA for the CDR3 is TGTGCCAGCAGCCACCCTGAGGGGCGGAGCTCCTACAATGAGCAGTTCTTC.

This clonotype was detected a few times. The J gene is TRBJ2-1, the V gene TRBV29-1; D not certain. Trimming pared 0 bases from V and 2 bases from J, leaving 14 bases between. Per germline, CDR1 SQVTM and CDR2 ANQGSEA. The CDR3 loop spans 16 amino acids. The CDR3 here is CSVEDILQSAYNEQFF. In nucleotides, the CDR3 is TGCAGCGTTGAAGATATTCTGCAAAGCGCCTACAATGAGCAGTTCTTC.

This clonotype showed up many times. The chain combines TRBV28 with TRBJ2-4; a possible D gene is TRBD2 (6 bases). CDR3 length: 14 residues. Germline CDR1 and CDR2: MDHEN and SYDVKM. With 6 bases removed from V and 3 bases from J, the gap between germline ends came to 12 bases. CDR3 protein: CASSTWRGKNIQYF. The CDR3 nucleotides are TGTGCCAGCAGCACTTGGCGGGGCAAAAACATTCAGTACTTC.

The chain has TRBV20-1 and TRBJ2-1; 13 bases match TRBD2. The CDR3 covers 13 residues. Germline V CDR1 and CDR2: DFQATT, SNEGSKA (reference sequence). With 6 bases clipped from V and 10 bases from J, the junction kept 6 bases outside the gene matches. CDR3 bases: TGCAGTGCCGGGACTAGCGGGGCCGGGGAGCAGTTCTTC. It is translated as CSAGTSGAGEQFF.

V is TRBV7-9 and J is TRBJ2-3; D might be TRBD1 (5 bases). V lost 5 bases, J lost 0 bases, and 15 bases lay in between. CDR3 length: 16 amino acids. In germline, CDR1 is SEHNR, CDR2 FQNEAQ (reference sequence). The CDR3 sequence is CASSDTWGLSTDTQYF. The DNA for the CDR3 is TGTGCCAGCAGCGACACTTGGGGCCTCAGCACAGATACGCAGTATTTT.

This sequence joins TRBV29-1 and TRBJ2-5; 14 bases are shared with TRBD2. The V segment lost 0 bases and the J segment 4 bases; nucleotides outside the gene matches: 7. Germline CDR1 reads SQVTM; CDR2 reads ANQGSEA. CDR3 length equals 17 residues. CDR3 protein: CSVEDPTSGGARETQYF. The CDR3 coding sequence is TGCAGCGTTGAAGATCCGACTAGCGGGGGGGCGAGAGAGACCCAGTACTTC.

This clonotype was counted a few times. V gene TRBV7-2 combines with J gene TRBJ2-1, with D unresolved. In germline, CDR1 is SGHTA, CDR2 FQGNSA. This CDR3 region has 13 residues. Trimming removed 5 bases at V and 0 bases at J, with 5 bases between. CDR3 sequence: CASSRNSYNEQFF. The CDR3 DNA sequence: TGTGCCAGCAGCCGGAACTCCTACAATGAGCAGTTCTTC.

This rearrangement joins TRBV6-5 to TRBJ1-2, with D tentatively TRBD1 (5 bases). This CDR3 contains 15 residues. Germline assignment: CDR1 MNHEY and CDR2 SVGAGI. With 7 bases removed from V and 4 bases from J, the gap between germline ends came to 19 bases. The CDR3 is CASKGTVGASYGYTF. CDR3 in DNA: TGTGCCAGCAAGGGGACTGTTGGGGCTTCCTATGGCTACACCTTC.

This clonotype was seen at least ten times. CDR3 region: CASSQVEDEQYF. The CDR3 DNA sequence: TGTGCCAGCAGCCAAGTCGAGGACGAGCAGTACTTC. The chain employs TRBV3-1 and TRBJ2-7; D uncertain. Germline assignment: CDR1 LGHDT and CDR2 YNNKEL (reference sequence). This CDR3 region has 12 residues. V was trimmed by 1 base and J by 5 bases, leaving 6 bases between them.

This clonotype was counted only a few times. The chain combines TRBV5-4 with TRBJ2-3; a possible D gene is TRBD2 (6 bases). CDR1 is SGHNT and CDR2 is YYREEE in the germline V gene (reference sequence). V lost 4 bases and J lost 4, with 10 bases in between. The CDR3 is 13 residues long. In DNA, the CDR3 is TGTGCCAGCAGCCTAAGGGACTCAGATACGCAGTATTTT. Translated, it gives CASSLRDSDTQYF.

The chain uses TRBV27 and TRBJ2-2; the D gene is possibly TRBD1 (5 bases). Per the germline V gene, CDR1 is MNHEY and CDR2 is SMNVEV (reference sequence). V was cut by 6 bases and J by 0 bases, with 11 bases left in between. This CDR3 contains 15 residues. This CDR3 reads CASRDKFANTGELFF. The CDR3 DNA follows: TGTGCCAGCAGGGACAAGTTCGCGAACACCGGGGAGCTGTTTTTT.

The chain recombines TRBV20-1 with TRBJ2-2, with TRBD1 as a possible D gene (5 bases). V was shortened by 2 bases and J by 5 bases, with 15 bases between the two germline ends. This CDR3 has 15 residues. The germline V gene encodes CDR1 DFQATT and CDR2 SNEGSKA (reference sequence). The DNA of the CDR3 is TGCAGTGCTAGAAGGGCAGGGAAAGATACCGGGGAGCTGTTTTTT. It codes for CSARRAGKDTGELFF.

This clonotype occurred a few times. The chain carries TRBV12-3 or TRBV12-4 and TRBJ1-1, with D uncertain. The V gene lost 4 bases and the J gene lost 4 bases, with 10 bases spanning the gap. This CDR3 has 13 residues. This CDR3 reads CASSSPVVTEAFF. CDR3 nucleotides: TGTGCCAGCAGTTCCCCGGTGGTCACTGAAGCTTTCTTT.

The chain couples TRBV24-1 to TRBJ2-3; 15 bases agree with TRBD2. There are 16 residues in the CDR3. Germline V lookup: CDR1 KGHDR, CDR2 SFDVKD. Trimming cost V 2 bases and J 10 bases; bases outside gene matches: 6. The CDR3 region is CATSDSSGTSGGPQYF. CDR3 bases: TGTGCCACCAGTGATTCGTCCGGGACTAGCGGGGGGCCGCAGTATTTT.

In its sample, this clonotype was seen a few times. This chain uses TRBV7-9 with TRBJ2-1, with 8 bases that match TRBD2. V dropped 5 bases and J dropped 3; count of bases not matched to a gene: 9. The CDR3 is 16 amino acids. Germline CDR1 SEHNR, CDR2 FQNEAQ (reference sequence). The CDR3 nucleotides read TGTGCCAGCAGCCCCCCAACTAGCGGCCACTACAATGAGCAGTTCTTC. It encodes CASSPPTSGHYNEQFF.

This clonotype was seen a handful of times. The chain has TRBV7-2 and TRBJ1-1; the D is unclear. CDR3 length equals 14 residues. Between the trimmed V and J ends, which lost 2 bases and 3 bases, there was a span of 10 bases. CDR1 is SGHTA, CDR2 FQGNSA, per germline. CDR3 bases: TGTGCCAGCAGCTTAATCGGGGTACACACTGAAGCTTTCTTT. Residues: CASSLIGVHTEAFF.

The table lists this clonotype with many counts. V gene TRBV18 combines with J gene TRBJ1-2; no clear D gene. CDR3 size: 14 residues. V was shortened by 0 bases and J by 5 bases, with 10 bases between the two germline ends. Germline values: CDR1 KGHSH, CDR2 LQKENI. The CDR3 bases are TGTGCCAGCTCACCACCGGGAGAAGGGTATGGCTACACCTTC. It translates to CASSPPGEGYGYTF. Full variable domain (rest looked up from reference TRBV18 and TRBJ1-2): NAGVMQNPRHLVRRRGQEARLRCSPMKGHSHVYWYRQLPEEGLKFMVYLQKENIIDESGMPKERFSAEFPKEGPSILRIQQVVRGDSAAYFCASSPPGEGYGYTFGSGTRLTVV.

This clonotype was seen more than once but under ten times. The chain joins TRBV7-2 to TRBJ2-7, with D possibly matching TRBD1 (6 bases). The CDR3 runs to 15 residues. Between the trimmed V and J ends, which lost 2 bases and 9 bases, there was a span of 20 bases. Per germline, CDR1 SGHTA and CDR2 FQGNSA. The chain's CDR3 is CASSLSPGVGTRQYF. The CDR3 DNA sequence: TGTGCCAGCAGCTTATCCCCAGGGGTTGGTACGAGGCAGTACTTC.

This clonotype was seen only a few times. V is TRBV12-3 or TRBV12-4 and J is TRBJ1-1, with unresolved D. Trimming took 3 bases from V and 1 from J, leaving 9 bases between them. The CDR3 consists of 14 residues. Written as DNA, the CDR3 is TGTGCCAGCAGTTTCTCCGCAGAGAACACTGAAGCTTTCTTT. It specifies CASSFSAENTEAFF.

The J gene is TRBJ1-6, the V gene TRBV20-1, with unresolved D. The CDR3 loop spans 13 amino acids. Germline loops: CDR1 DFQATT, CDR2 SNEGSKA (reference sequence). Trimming pared 3 bases from V and 9 bases from J, leaving 12 bases between. The CDR3 DNA reads TGCAGTGCTAGGAGTGGAGTTCCTTCACCCCTCCACTTT. It is translated as CSARSGVPSPLHF.

This clonotype was counted a few times. The V and J genes are TRBV12-3 or TRBV12-4 and TRBJ2-1; 8 positions match TRBD2. V gave up 1 base and J gave up 6 bases; unmatched junction bases: 8. The length of the CDR3 is 16 residues. This CDR3 reads CASSLEVAGLLNEQFF. The DNA for the CDR3 is TGTGCCAGCAGTTTAGAAGTAGCGGGGCTGCTCAATGAGCAGTTCTTC.

This chain uses TRBV20-1 with TRBJ1-1; D is undetermined. The V gene's germline CDR1 is DFQATT and CDR2 SNEGSKA (reference sequence). The CDR3 runs 17 residues. Trimming removed 3 bases at V and 6 bases at J, with 26 bases between. The DNA of the CDR3 is TGCAGTGCTAGTGGGCGGAGGGTAGGCGCGGGGAAGGCTGAAGCTTTCTTT. Translating it yields CSASGRRVGAGKAEAFF.

The CDR3 protein is CASSYEALNTEAFF. The CDR3 DNA sequence: TGTGCCAGCAGTTACGAAGCGCTGAACACTGAAGCTTTCTTT. V gene TRBV6-6 combines with J gene TRBJ1-1; D is uncertain. The germline CDR1 and CDR2 sequences are MNHNY and SVGAGI (reference sequence). V was shortened by 2 bases and J by 0 bases, with 7 bases between the two germline ends. The CDR3 extends over 14 amino acids.

This clonotype was counted between two and nine times. The J gene is TRBJ1-2, the V gene TRBV12-3 or TRBV12-4, with 7 bases that match TRBD1. The CDR3 has 12 residues. V shed 6 bases, J shed 8 bases, and the junction held 6 bases outside the gene matches. CDR3: CASSRTGVGYTF. The CDR3 coding sequence is TGTGCCAGCAGCCGAACAGGGGTCGGCTACACCTTC.

This clonotype was seen a few times. The gene calls are TRBV11-2 and TRBJ1-1; D not resolved. V was clipped by 4 bases and J by 0 bases, with 12 bases between them. This CDR3 spans 15 amino acids. Germline CDR1 is SGHAT and CDR2 is FQNNGV. CDR3 sequence: CASSSRRNLNTEAFF. CDR3 coding DNA: TGTGCCAGCAGCTCCCGGAGAAATTTGAACACTGAAGCTTTCTTT.